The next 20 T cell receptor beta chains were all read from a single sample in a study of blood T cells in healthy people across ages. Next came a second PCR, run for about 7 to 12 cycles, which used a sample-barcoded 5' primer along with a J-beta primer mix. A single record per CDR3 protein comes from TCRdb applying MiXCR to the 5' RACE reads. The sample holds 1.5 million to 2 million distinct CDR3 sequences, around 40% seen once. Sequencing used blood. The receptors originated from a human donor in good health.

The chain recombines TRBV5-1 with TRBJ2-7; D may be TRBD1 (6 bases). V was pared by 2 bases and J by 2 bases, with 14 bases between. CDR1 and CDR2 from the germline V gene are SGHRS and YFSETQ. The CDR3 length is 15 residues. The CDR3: CASSLLPGEPYEQYF. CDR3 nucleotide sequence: TGCGCCAGCAGCTTACTACCAGGGGAGCCCTACGAGCAGTACTTC.

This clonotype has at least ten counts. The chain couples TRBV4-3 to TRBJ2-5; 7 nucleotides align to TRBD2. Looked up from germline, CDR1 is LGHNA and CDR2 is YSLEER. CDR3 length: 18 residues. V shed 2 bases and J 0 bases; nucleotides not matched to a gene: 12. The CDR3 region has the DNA TGCGCCAGCAGCCAAATACCGTCTAGCGGTGGGTACCAAGAGACCCAGTACTTC. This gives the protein CASSQIPSSGGYQETQYF.

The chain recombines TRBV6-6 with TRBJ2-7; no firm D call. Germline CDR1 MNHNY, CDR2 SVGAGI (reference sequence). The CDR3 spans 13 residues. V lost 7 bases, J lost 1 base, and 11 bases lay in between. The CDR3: CASIDQDSYEQYF. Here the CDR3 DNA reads TGTGCCAGCATCGACCAGGATTCCTACGAGCAGTACTTC.

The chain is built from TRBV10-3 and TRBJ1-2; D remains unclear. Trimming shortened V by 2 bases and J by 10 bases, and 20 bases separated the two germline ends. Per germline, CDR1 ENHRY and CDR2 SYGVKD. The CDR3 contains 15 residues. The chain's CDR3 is CAISETPISTGYYTF. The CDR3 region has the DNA TGTGCCATCAGTGAGACGCCCATAAGTACCGGTTACTACACCTTC.

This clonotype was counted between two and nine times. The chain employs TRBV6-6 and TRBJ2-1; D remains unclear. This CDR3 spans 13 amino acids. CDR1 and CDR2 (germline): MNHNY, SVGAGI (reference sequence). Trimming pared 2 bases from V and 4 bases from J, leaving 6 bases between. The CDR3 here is CASSYVSYNEQFF. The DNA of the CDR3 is TGTGCCAGCAGTTACGTCAGTTACAATGAGCAGTTCTTC.

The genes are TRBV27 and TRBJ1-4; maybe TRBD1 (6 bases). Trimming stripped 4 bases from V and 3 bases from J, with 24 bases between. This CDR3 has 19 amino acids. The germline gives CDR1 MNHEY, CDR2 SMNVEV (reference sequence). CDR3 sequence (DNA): TGTGCCAGCAGTTCAGCAGCGTTTCCAGGGGCCGTCGCTAATGAAAAACTGTTTTTT. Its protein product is CASSSAAFPGAVANEKLFF.

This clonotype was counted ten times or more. The CDR3 DNA follows: TGTGCCAGCAGCCTCCGAGTTGCCCAGGGACAGACCCAGTACTTC. Amino acids: CASSLRVAQGQTQYF. The chain joins TRBV7-2 to TRBJ2-5, with D perhaps matching TRBD1 or TRBD2 (5 bases each). Per germline, CDR1 SGHTA and CDR2 FQGNSA. This CDR3 has 15 amino acids. The V end lost 5 bases, the J end lost 6 bases, and 19 bases lay between the germline ends.

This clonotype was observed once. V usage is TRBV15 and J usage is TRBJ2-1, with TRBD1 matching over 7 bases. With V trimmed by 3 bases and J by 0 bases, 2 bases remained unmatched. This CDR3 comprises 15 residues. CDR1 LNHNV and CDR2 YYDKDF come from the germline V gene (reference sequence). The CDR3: CATSSDRASYNEQFF. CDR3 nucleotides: TGTGCCACCAGCAGTGACAGGGCCTCCTACAATGAGCAGTTCTTC.

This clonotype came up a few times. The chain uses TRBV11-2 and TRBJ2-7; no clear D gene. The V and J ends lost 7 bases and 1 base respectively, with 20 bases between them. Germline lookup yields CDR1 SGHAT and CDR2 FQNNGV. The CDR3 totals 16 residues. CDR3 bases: TGTGCCAGCAACCTCCCTTATATAGGTGGATCCTACGAGCAGTACTTC. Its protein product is CASNLPYIGGSYEQYF.

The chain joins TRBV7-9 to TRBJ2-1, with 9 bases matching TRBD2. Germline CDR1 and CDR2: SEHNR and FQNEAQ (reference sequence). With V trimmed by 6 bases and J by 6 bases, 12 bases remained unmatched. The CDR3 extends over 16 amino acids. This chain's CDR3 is CASRGSRAGGLNEQFF. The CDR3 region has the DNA TGTGCCAGCAGAGGGTCGAGAGCGGGGGGCCTCAATGAGCAGTTCTTC.

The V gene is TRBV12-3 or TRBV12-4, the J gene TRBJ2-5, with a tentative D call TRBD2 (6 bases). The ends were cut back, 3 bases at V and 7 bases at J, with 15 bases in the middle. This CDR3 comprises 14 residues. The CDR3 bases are TGTGCCAGCAGTTTTCTGGAGTTCGGGGGGACCCAGTACTTC. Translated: CASSFLEFGGTQYF.

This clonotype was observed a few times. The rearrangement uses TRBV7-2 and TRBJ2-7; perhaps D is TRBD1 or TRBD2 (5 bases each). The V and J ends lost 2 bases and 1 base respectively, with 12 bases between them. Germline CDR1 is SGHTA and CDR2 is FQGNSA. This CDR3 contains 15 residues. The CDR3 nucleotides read TGTGCCAGCAGCTTAAACCTGGGACGGTCCTACGAGCAGTACTTC. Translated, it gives CASSLNLGRSYEQYF.

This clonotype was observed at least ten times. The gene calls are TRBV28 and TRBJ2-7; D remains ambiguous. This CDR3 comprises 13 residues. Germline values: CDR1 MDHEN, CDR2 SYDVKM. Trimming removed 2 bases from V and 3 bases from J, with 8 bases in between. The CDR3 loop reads CASSLISVYEQYF. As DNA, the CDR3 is TGTGCCAGCAGTTTAATTAGTGTCTACGAGCAGTACTTC.

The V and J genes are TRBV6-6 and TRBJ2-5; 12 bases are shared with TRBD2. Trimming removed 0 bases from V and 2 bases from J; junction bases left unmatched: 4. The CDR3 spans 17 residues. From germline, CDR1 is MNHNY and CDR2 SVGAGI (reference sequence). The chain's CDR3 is CASSYSASGGGQETQYF. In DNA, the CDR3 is TGTGCCAGCAGTTACTCGGCTAGCGGGGGGGGGCAAGAGACCCAGTACTTC.

The CDR3 region has the DNA TGCGCCAGCAGCTTGTCCGGGACAGGGGCCCGACATACGCAGTATTTT. This translates into CASSLSGTGARHTQYF. V and J are TRBV5-1 and TRBJ2-3; 10 nucleotides line up with TRBD1. The CDR3 spans 16 residues. CDR1 is SGHRS, CDR2 YFSETQ, per germline. Trimming took 1 base from V and 7 from J; bases not matched to a gene: 9. Complete variable domain (other parts from reference TRBV5-1 and TRBJ2-3): KAGVTQTPRYLIKTRGQQVTLSCSPISGHRSVSWYQQTPGQGLQFLFEYFSETQRNKGNFPGRFSGRQFSNSRSEMNVSTLELGDSALYLCASSLSGTGARHTQYFGPGTRLTVL.

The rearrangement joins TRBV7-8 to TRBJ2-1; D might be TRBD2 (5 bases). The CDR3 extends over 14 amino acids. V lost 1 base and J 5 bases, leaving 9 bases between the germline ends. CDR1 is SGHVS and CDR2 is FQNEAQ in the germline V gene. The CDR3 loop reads CASSLERDHNEQFF. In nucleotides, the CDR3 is TGTGCCAGCAGCTTAGAGAGGGATCACAATGAGCAGTTCTTC.

DNA of the CDR3: TGTGCCAGCTCACCACGCTCAGCTATCTCTGGAAACACCATATATTTT. It encodes CASSPRSAISGNTIYF. The J gene is TRBJ1-3, the V gene TRBV18; unclear D gene. The ends were cut back, 1 base at V and 0 bases at J, with 10 bases in the middle. The CDR3 sequence is 16 residues long. Looked up from germline, CDR1 is KGHSH and CDR2 is LQKENI.

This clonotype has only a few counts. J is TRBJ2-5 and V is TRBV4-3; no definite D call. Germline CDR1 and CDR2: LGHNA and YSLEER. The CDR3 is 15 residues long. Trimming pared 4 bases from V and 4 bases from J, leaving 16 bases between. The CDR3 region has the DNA TGCGCCAGCAGCCTTTCGCCAGGCTCGGGAGAGACCCAGTACTTC. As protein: CASSLSPGSGETQYF.

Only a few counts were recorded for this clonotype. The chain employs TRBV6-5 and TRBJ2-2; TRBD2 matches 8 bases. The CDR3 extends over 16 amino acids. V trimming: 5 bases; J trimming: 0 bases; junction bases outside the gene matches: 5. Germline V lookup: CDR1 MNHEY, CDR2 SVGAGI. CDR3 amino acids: CASSPAGGSNTGELFF. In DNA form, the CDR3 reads TGTGCCAGCAGTCCGGCGGGGGGCTCGAACACCGGGGAGCTGTTTTTT.

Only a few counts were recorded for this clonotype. The CDR3 sequence: CASSSKPPGEGKETQYF. CDR3 DNA: TGCGCCAGCAGCTCCAAGCCCCCAGGGGAGGGAAAAGAGACCCAGTACTTC. The J gene is TRBJ2-5, the V gene TRBV5-1; tentatively, D is TRBD2 (7 bases). There are 17 residues in the CDR3. V lost 3 bases and J 3 bases, leaving 21 bases between the germline ends. The germline gives CDR1 SGHRS, CDR2 YFSETQ.